The clone carrying this TCR beta chain was detected many times. As yet, its antigen is unknown. The data stem from a study of Graves' ophthalmopathy and Graves' hyperthyroidism. On the study more broadly: The blood sample was drawn at first diagnosis and before any treatment. The study's findings and limits: In separating ophthalmopathy from stable hyperthyroidism, a 13-signature model achieved roughly 89% sensitivity and around 81% specificity. Thyroid clonotypes that were expanded above 0.001 frequency mostly also appeared in blood.

Trimming removed 0 bases from V and 7 bases from J; junction bases left unmatched: 12. Germline-derived CDR1 and CDR2 are LNHNV and YYDKDF (reference sequence). The CDR3 sequence is 16 residues long. Amplification from RNA transcripts yielded the TCR beta CDR3 regions. Scientists carried out first-round RT-PCR using HTBI primers and then a second-round multiplex PCR. Each CDR3 protein gets one entry after TCRdb re-called the multiplex PCR reads with MiXCR. The sample consists of approximately 460,000 distinct CDR3 sequences, approximately 15% of them appearing once. The TCR comes from a woman in her twenties or thirties with Graves' ophthalmopathy. This chain links TRBV15 with TRBJ2-7; 7 positions match TRBD1. The sample taken for sequencing was blood. The DNA for the CDR3 is TGTGCCACCAGCAGAGATACGATAACAGGGGCTGGGGAGCAGTACTTC. Translating it yields CATSRDTITGAGEQYF.